These 23 T cell receptor beta chains were all obtained from the same sample, sequenced in a study of beta chain features in type 1 diabetes (dated by TCRdb to 2016 to 2019). Study-level results and caveats: In all four CD4+ subsets, TCRB CDR3 length was moderately but significantly shorter in type 1 diabetes patients.

Their target antigens are unknown. Receptor libraries were prepared by the immunoSEQ multiplex PCR assay. All of the isolated RNA was reverse transcribed with the High Capacity cDNA Reverse Transcription Kit, so expressed TCRB transcripts were sequenced. In TCRdb, the immuneACCESS table is reduced to in-frame sequences with V and J assigned. These tables do not hold every clone; where another copy was compared, an unresolved V gene accounts for under half, and the others remain unexplained. The sample includes 500,000 to 800,000 clones, with around 12% observed a single time. Clones ranked in the top ten supply over 0.1% of the sample. The sequenced sample was naive CD4+ T cells from blood. What this sample's cell subset or site label stands for: true naive CD4+ T cells. The origin of the receptors is a man aged 25-45 years with type 1 diabetes.

The chain employs TRBV2 and TRBJ2-4; no definite D call. The CDR3 loop spans 13 amino acids. Germline V lookup: CDR1 SNHLY, CDR2 FYNNEI. V was cut by 5 bases and J by 5 bases, with 10 bases left in between. CDR3 region: CASSIETENIQYF. Here the CDR3 DNA reads TGTGCCAGCAGTATCGAGACGGAAAACATTCAGTACTTC.

The table lists this clone with a few counts. The chain is built from TRBV4-3 and TRBJ2-5, with D maybe TRBD1 (5 bases). Trimming left V 0 bases short and J 3 bases short, with 11 bases between. CDR1 is LGHNA, CDR2 YSLEER, per germline. The CDR3 length is 15 residues. As DNA, the CDR3 is TGCGCCAGCAGCCAAGATGGCCAGGGAAAAGAGACCCAGTACTTC. It is translated as CASSQDGQGKETQYF.

The chain employs TRBV2 and TRBJ2-7; D unclear. Germline V gene data show CDR1 as SNHLY and CDR2 as FYNNEI. V was shortened by 6 bases and J by 7 bases, with 19 bases between the two germline ends. There are 14 residues in the CDR3. The CDR3 DNA sequence: TGTGCCAGCAGCGGGCGATGGGCCCTGGGGGAGCAGTACTTC. Translation: CASSGRWALGEQYF. Together with reference TRBV2 and TRBJ2-7, the CDR3 gives the full variable domain: EPEVTQTPSHQVTQMGQEVILRCVPISNHLYFYWYRQILGQKVEFLVSFYNNEISEKSEIFDDQFSVERPDGSNFTLKIRSTKLEDSAMYFCASSGRWALGEQYFGPGTRLTVT.

Here the CDR3 reads CASSLKSGTSYNEQFF. Here the CDR3 DNA reads TGCGCCAGCAGCTTGAAGTCGGGAACCTCCTACAATGAGCAGTTCTTC. V is TRBV5-1 and J is TRBJ2-1; possible D gene TRBD2, 5 bases. Germline V gene lookup returns CDR1 SGHRS and CDR2 YFSETQ. The CDR3 is 16 amino acids. The ends were cut back, 1 base at V and 0 bases at J, with 11 bases in the middle.

This clone was seen more than once but under ten times. The gene calls are TRBV7-8 and TRBJ2-5; D might be TRBD1 (6 bases). The CDR3 extends over 14 amino acids. The germline V gene encodes CDR1 SGHVS and CDR2 FQNEAQ. Trimming removed 6 bases from V and 2 bases from J, with 13 bases in between. CDR3 in DNA: TGTGCCAGCAGGCCGACAGGCACTCAAGAGACCCAGTACTTC. Residues: CASRPTGTQETQYF.

The chain couples TRBV9 to TRBJ1-1, with TRBD1 matching over 9 bases. This CDR3 comprises 19 residues. The V gene's germline CDR1 is SGDLS and CDR2 YYNGEE. The V gene end was trimmed by 3 bases and the J gene end by 2 bases; junction bases not matched to a gene: 17. The CDR3 protein is CASSEDPLGTGRINTEAFF. CDR3 nucleotides: TGTGCCAGCAGCGAAGACCCCCTGGGGACAGGGCGGATAAACACTGAAGCTTTCTTT.

The rearrangement links TRBV6-1 to TRBJ2-3, with D possibly being TRBD1 (5 bases). V lost 5 bases and J lost 7, with 7 bases in between. The CDR3 extends over 11 amino acids. Germline V gives CDR1 MNHNS, CDR2 SASEGT. The CDR3 protein is CASSWTNTQYF. The DNA for the CDR3 is TGTGCCAGCAGTTGGACAAATACGCAGTATTTT.

This clone was seen more than once but under ten times. The chain uses TRBV30 and TRBJ2-5; D might be TRBD1 (6 bases). V was cut by 5 bases and J by 5 bases, with 9 bases left in between. The CDR3 totals 11 residues. CDR1 GTSNPN and CDR2 SVGIG come from the germline V gene (reference sequence). The CDR3 DNA is TGTGCCTGGGGACAGACCGAGACCCAGTACTTC. It translates to CAWGQTETQYF.

Concerning this clone: Other DNA sequences within the sample encode an identical CDR3. CDR3 loop: CASGVYGYTF. The CDR3 DNA reads as TGTGCCAGCGGCGTCTATGGCTACACCTTC. This chain uses TRBV28 with TRBJ1-2, with D unclear. Trimming removed 8 bases at V and 4 bases at J, with 5 bases between. Germline lookup yields CDR1 MDHEN and CDR2 SYDVKM. CDR3 length: 10 amino acids.

This clone has a handful of counts. The V gene is TRBV27, the J gene TRBJ2-1; D is uncertain. The germline V gene has CDR1 MNHEY and CDR2 SMNVEV (reference sequence). V was cut by 3 bases and J by 3 bases, with 9 bases left in between. The CDR3 has 14 amino acids. CDR3 coding DNA: TGTGCCAGCAGTTTCTCGTCGGGCTACAATGAGCAGTTCTTC. Translated: CASSFSSGYNEQFF.

The chain carries TRBV7-8 and TRBJ2-1, with a possible D match to TRBD2 (6 bases). The germline V gene has CDR1 SGHVS and CDR2 FQNEAQ. Trimming pared 5 bases from V and 0 bases from J, leaving 14 bases between. This CDR3 has 16 residues. CDR3 sequence: CASSILAATSYNEQFF. Here the CDR3 DNA reads TGTGCCAGCAGCATCTTAGCGGCAACCTCCTACAATGAGCAGTTCTTC.

DNA for the CDR3: TGCAGCGTTGTAACTTCCGGGACAGGGGGATCCGGGGAGCTGTTTTTT. As protein: CSVVTSGTGGSGELFF. The chain has TRBV29-1 and TRBJ2-2, with 11 bases fitting TRBD1. Germline-derived CDR1 and CDR2 are SQVTM and ANQGSEA. V gave up 4 bases and J gave up 6 bases; unmatched junction bases: 10. This CDR3 has 16 amino acids.

The V call is TRBV2, the J call TRBJ2-1; 9 bases line up with TRBD2. CDR3 length equals 14 residues. The trim removed 2 bases at V and 9 bases at J, leaving 5 bases unmatched. CDR1 SNHLY and CDR2 FYNNEI come from the germline V gene. The CDR3 coding sequence is TGTGCCAGCAGTGAAAGCTTTAGCGGGAGTGAGCAGTTCTTC. Translated: CASSESFSGSEQFF.

The gene calls are TRBV30 and TRBJ2-7, with 7 bases matching TRBD2. The V gene end was trimmed by 2 bases and the J gene end by 2 bases; junction bases not matched to a gene: 15. Germline V lookup: CDR1 GTSNPN, CDR2 SVGIG (reference sequence). This CDR3 spans 17 amino acids. This chain's CDR3 is CAWSSGLLGAGTYEQYF. The CDR3 DNA follows: TGTGCCTGGAGTAGTGGGCTACTGGGAGCGGGGACCTACGAGCAGTACTTC.

The chain recombines TRBV19 with TRBJ1-2; D remains ambiguous. CDR3 length: 13 amino acids. The V gene lost 5 bases and the J gene lost 4 bases, with 11 bases spanning the gap. The V gene's germline CDR1 is LNHDA and CDR2 SQIVND (reference sequence). The CDR3 coding sequence is TGTGCCAGTAGTGGGGAGGTTCGCTATGGCTACACCTTC. It specifies CASSGEVRYGYTF.

The V gene is TRBV9, the J gene TRBJ2-1; D unresolved. Deletions cut 3 bases from V and 2 bases from J, with 9 bases between. The CDR3 length is 14 residues. Germline lookup yields CDR1 SGDLS and CDR2 YYNGEE. The CDR3 region is CASSARTAYNEQFF. The CDR3, as DNA: TGTGCCAGCAGCGCCCGGACGGCCTACAATGAGCAGTTCTTC.

The chain uses TRBV19 and TRBJ2-1, with a weak D call TRBD2 (7 bases). The CDR3 runs 15 residues. V dropped 4 bases and J dropped 2 bases, with 12 bases sitting between them. Germline-derived CDR1 and CDR2 are LNHDA and SQIVND (reference sequence). This CDR3 reads CASSSGGLTYNEQFF. The CDR3 coding sequence is TGTGCCAGTAGTAGCGGGGGCCTTACCTACAATGAGCAGTTCTTC.

This clone was seen a few times. Other DNA sequences in the same sample also yield this CDR3. The genes are TRBV29-1 and TRBJ2-5; 7 bases are shared with TRBD2. CDR3 size: 13 residues. J was trimmed by 7 bases and V by 4 bases; bases with no gene match: 9. CDR1 is SQVTM and CDR2 is ANQGSEA in the germline V gene. As DNA, the CDR3 is TGCAGCGTTGTGGGGGGGGAGTATGGGACCCAGTACTTC. Protein sequence: CSVVGGEYGTQYF.

This clone was observed a few times. This chain uses TRBV9 with TRBJ2-3, with unresolved D. The CDR3 is 15 residues long. V was clipped by 0 bases and J by 2 bases, with 10 bases between them. CDR1 and CDR2 from the germline V gene are SGDLS and YYNGEE. The CDR3 loop reads CASSVAALATDTQYF. Written as DNA, the CDR3 is TGTGCCAGCAGCGTAGCGGCGCTGGCCACAGATACGCAGTATTTT.

This clone has a handful of counts. CDR3 in amino acids: CAWSAGLASDEQFF. In nucleotides, the CDR3 is TGTGCCTGGAGTGCGGGACTAGCATCCGATGAGCAGTTCTTC. The V gene is TRBV30, the J gene TRBJ2-1; 9 nucleotides match TRBD2. CDR1 is GTSNPN, CDR2 SVGIG, per germline (reference sequence). Trimming removed 1 base from V and 8 bases from J; junction bases left unmatched: 6. The CDR3 sequence is 14 residues long.

This clone was picked up a small number of times. V and J are TRBV9 and TRBJ2-7, with D possibly matching TRBD1 (6 bases). Germline V gene data show CDR1 as SGDLS and CDR2 as YYNGEE. This CDR3 comprises 15 residues. The V and J ends lost 4 bases and 0 bases respectively, with 14 bases between them. Here the CDR3 reads CASSPSRDTSYEQYF. In DNA, the CDR3 is TGTGCCAGCAGCCCGAGCCGGGACACCTCCTACGAGCAGTACTTC.

V gene TRBV18 combines with J gene TRBJ1-2; D not certain. The V gene's germline CDR1 is KGHSH and CDR2 LQKENI. The CDR3 length is 13 residues. V was cut by 6 bases and J by 3 bases, with 11 bases left in between. CDR3 in amino acids: CASSLGADYGYTF. The CDR3 DNA follows: TGTGCCAGCTCGTTAGGAGCAGACTATGGCTACACCTTC.

The table lists this clone with a few counts. The J gene is TRBJ2-5, the V gene TRBV5-1; 7 bases align to TRBD1. V shed 2 bases, J shed 3 bases, and the junction held 1 base outside the gene matches. This CDR3 region has 13 residues. Germline loops: CDR1 SGHRS, CDR2 YFSETQ. CDR3 loop: CASSLGTEETQYF. The CDR3 DNA is TGCGCCAGCAGCTTAGGGACAGAAGAGACCCAGTACTTC.